This T cell receptor beta chain was retrieved from a study of spatial heterogeneity in lung cancer (dated by TCRdb to about 2019). Regarding the research as a whole: Beta-chain transcripts were consistently detected in greater numbers than alpha-chain transcripts, which likely reflects a higher abundance of beta-chain transcripts. In the raw uncorrected reads, each unique combination of TCR and UMI appeared on average more than ten times. In non-small cell lung cancer, the study made a quantitative comparison of TCR alpha and beta repertoires among multiple tumor regions, matched nontumor lung and blood. TCR repertoire features were related to nonsynonymous mutation counts determined by whole-exome sequencing of tumor tissue. Both alpha and beta chains were TCR-sequenced in samples taken at surgery, namely 220 tumor regions, 62 to 70 matched nontumor lung samples and 45 to 60 PBMC samples. What the authors observed across the whole study: Ubiquitous expanded tumor TCRs were detected in blood more often at tumor resection than at routine follow-up. Additional single-cell paired TCR alpha and beta sequencing was considered necessary to confirm, at a functional level, the hypothesis that regional TCRs recognize regional mutations.

The receptor library was made with 5' RACE. Sequenced using a NextSeq 500. The TCR library protocol attached a unique molecular identifier to each TCR cDNA molecule to allow correction of PCR and sequencing errors. In the original analysis: TCR identification, UMI-based error correction and CDR3 extraction were performed with Decombinator tools. TCRs above a frequency of 2 per 1,000, corresponding to the top 1% of the tumor frequency distribution, were defined as expanded. Rényi diversity was computed with the R vegan package after subsampling each repertoire 100 times to 5,000 TCRs. CDR3 similarity networks were built from amino acid triplet string-kernel similarity, with CDR3s being connected when pairwise similarity was above 0.82. TCRdb ran its own pipeline on the public reads, namely fastp trimming at Q25 and MiXCR clone calling, and kept in-frame beta chains. A single entry per CDR3 protein holds the most common genes and DNA from its merged rows. These V and J calls derive from TCRdb rather than the authors' analysis. For this sample the table gives about 44,000 distinct CDR3 sequences, of which roughly an eighth were detected only once. Of the sample, around 54% falls within the top ten clones.

This clonotype was seen just once. The antigen it binds to is not known. The record has no base qualities; no much larger clone is one base away. One read alone lends weak support. The junction shows trimming of 6 bases on V and 3 bases on J, plus 9 bases between the germline ends. The CDR3 contains 11 residues, cysteine and phenylalanine counted. Only the CDR3 region is kept as DNA, spanning 33 bases read in frame from base 1. CDR1 and CDR2, looked up from the germline V gene (reference sequence), are DFQATT and SNEGSKA. What this sample's time point label stands for: sample taken at primary tumor resection. Samples were obtained from about 75 patients with early-stage, untreated non-small cell lung cancer from the lung TRACERx cohort. TCR sequencing used whole RNA extracted from tumor and nontumor lung tissue, or from cryopreserved PBMC samples, without cell sorting. Only patients with enough RNA available from two or more tumor regions were chosen for TCR sequencing.

This chain is built from TRBV20-1 and TRBJ2-7; the D gene is possibly TRBD1, with 7 bases matching. The clonotype was recovered from a male donor with early-stage non-small cell lung cancer. Here the sequenced sample was PBMCs, taken at surgery. The CDR3 protein is CSAQGGYEQYF. The nucleotide sequence is given as TGCAGTGCGCAGGGGGGCTACGAGCAGTACTTC.